Each of the 23 T cell receptor beta chains below was sequenced from the same sample in a study of blood T cell repertoires in COVID-19. TCRdb's table, derived via immunoSEQ multiplex PCR, lists solely in-frame clones and lacks some. Of about 110,000 clones listed, roughly 81% were seen once; the top ten hold 1.4% to 1.5%. Sequencing was carried out using peripheral blood. The source of these receptors is a man aged 35 to 55 with acute or convalescent COVID-19.

The rearrangement links TRBV19 to TRBJ2-5, with 7 bases aligning to TRBD2. The CDR3 is 18 amino acids. V lost 5 bases and J lost 7; bases outside the gene matches: 22. Germline loops: CDR1 LNHDA, CDR2 SQIVND (reference sequence). The CDR3 DNA follows: TGTGCCAGTAGTCTAACCGGGCTAGCGGCCACGGCCGCTGCGACCCAGTACTTC. Translating gives CASSLTGLAATAAATQYF.

The chain employs TRBV5-4 and TRBJ1-2; perhaps TRBD1 as D (6 bases). CDR3 length equals 13 residues. V gave up 4 bases and J gave up 3 bases, with 10 bases separating them. Germline CDR1 and CDR2: SGHNT and YYREEE (reference sequence). CDR3 coding DNA: TGTGCCAGCAGCCCTGACAGGTACTATGGCTACACCTTC. Amino acids: CASSPDRYYGYTF.

Here the CDR3 DNA reads TGCGCCAGCAGCTCCGACAGGACCTTATCCACAGATACGCAGTATTTT. Protein sequence: CASSSDRTLSTDTQYF. V gene TRBV5-1 combines with J gene TRBJ2-3; the D gene is possibly TRBD1 (6 bases). The CDR3 sequence is 16 residues long. The V and J ends lost 3 bases and 2 bases respectively, with 16 bases between them. CDR1 is SGHRS and CDR2 is YFSETQ in the germline V gene.

This chain joins TRBV7-3 and TRBJ2-5; TRBD2 matches 10 bases. With 2 bases clipped from V and 5 bases from J, the junction kept 5 bases outside the gene matches. Germline CDR1 reads SGHTA; CDR2 reads FQGTGA. There are 15 residues in the CDR3. CDR3 region: CASSLFGTSDETQYF. In nucleotides, the CDR3 is TGTGCCAGCAGCTTATTCGGGACTAGCGACGAGACCCAGTACTTC. Using reference TRBV7-3 and TRBJ2-5 for the parts outside the CDR3, the full variable domain is GAGVSQTPSNKVTEKGKYVELRCDPISGHTALYWYRQSLGQGPEFLIYFQGTGAADDSGLPNDRFFAVRPEGSVSTLKIQRTERGDSAVYLCASSLFGTSDETQYFGPGTRLLVL.

The chain is built from TRBV5-1 and TRBJ2-7; 7 bases are shared with TRBD2. Trimming at V came to 4 bases and at J to 0 bases, leaving 7 bases not matched to a gene. Germline loops: CDR1 SGHRS, CDR2 YFSETQ. The CDR3 has 15 residues. The CDR3 region has the DNA TGCGCCAGCAGCACTCAGCGGGGCGACTCCTACGAGCAGTACTTC. This encodes CASSTQRGDSYEQYF. The full variable domain, completed using reference TRBV5-1 and TRBJ2-7, is KAGVTQTPRYLIKTRGQQVTLSCSPISGHRSVSWYQQTPGQGLQFLFEYFSETQRNKGNFPGRFSGRQFSNSRSEMNVSTLELGDSALYLCASSTQRGDSYEQYFGPGTRLTVT.

This clone has only a few counts. The chain recombines TRBV21-1 with TRBJ2-5; whether TRBD1, the table's D call, matches the DNA was not checked. TRBV21-1 counts as a pseudogene. There are 18 residues in the CDR3. The CDR3 DNA is TGTGCCAGCAGCAAAGGACGAGTAACGGACAGGGGGCCGGAGACCCAGTACTTC. Encoded protein: CASSKGRVTDRGPETQYF.

The genes are TRBV4-1 and TRBJ2-3, with 8 nucleotides matching TRBD2. Trimming removed 4 bases from V and 5 bases from J; junction bases left unmatched: 5. This CDR3 is 14 amino acids long. Germline V gene sequence: CDR1 MGHRA, CDR2 YSYEKL. The CDR3: CASSLREGRDTQYF. The CDR3 coding sequence is TGCGCCAGCAGCCTCCGGGAGGGCCGAGATACGCAGTATTTT.

The J gene is TRBJ2-7, the V gene TRBV15, with 9 nucleotides matching TRBD1. CDR3 length: 18 residues. V lost 0 bases, J lost 4 bases, and 13 bases stayed unmatched. Germline loops: CDR1 LNHNV, CDR2 YYDKDF (reference sequence). The CDR3 region has the DNA TGTGCCACCAGCAGAGATTTAGATACCGACAGGGGGTGGTACGAGCAGTACTTC. Encoded protein: CATSRDLDTDRGWYEQYF.

The V and J genes are TRBV27 and TRBJ2-3; 8 bases fit TRBD1. After removal of 3 bases from V and 4 bases from J, the junction contained 0 bases not matched to a gene. The germline CDR1 and CDR2 sequences are MNHEY and SMNVEV (reference sequence). This CDR3 contains 13 residues. The CDR3 sequence is CASSLDRADTQYF. The DNA for the CDR3 is TGTGCCAGCAGTTTGGACAGGGCAGATACGCAGTATTTT.

This chain links TRBV6-5 with TRBJ1-1; 8 positions agree with TRBD1. Germline V gives CDR1 MNHEY, CDR2 SVGAGI. The CDR3 has 14 amino acids. Trimming cost V 1 base and J 4 bases; bases outside gene matches: 2. Here the CDR3 DNA reads TGTGCCAGCAGTTACTATACAGGGGGCACTGAAGCTTTCTTT. This codes for CASSYYTGGTEAFF.

This clone has only a few counts. This rearrangement joins TRBV7-2 to TRBJ2-4; the match to TRBD2 covers 7 bases. The V and J ends lost 4 bases and 4 bases, in that order; junction bases with no gene match: 7. CDR1 and CDR2 from the germline V gene are SGHTA and FQGNSA. The CDR3 extends over 15 amino acids. CDR3 sequence: CASSSGGTGKNIQYF. DNA of the CDR3: TGTGCCAGCAGCTCCGGGGGGACCGGAAAAAACATTCAGTACTTC.

The chain carries TRBV29-1 and TRBJ1-5; TRBD1 agrees at 8 bases. CDR1 SQVTM and CDR2 ANQGSEA come from the germline V gene. The CDR3 is made up of 13 amino acids. V shed 1 base, J shed 6 bases, and the junction held 2 bases outside the gene matches. CDR3 sequence: CSVEGTGCQPQHF. CDR3 bases: TGCAGCGTTGAAGGGACAGGGTGTCAGCCCCAGCATTTT.

V gene TRBV19 combines with J gene TRBJ2-5; 10 bases align to TRBD1. J gave up 5 bases and V 5 bases, and 8 bases lay outside the gene matches. The CDR3 loop spans 15 amino acids. Germline loops: CDR1 LNHDA, CDR2 SQIVND (reference sequence). The CDR3 sequence is CASSPDRGLRETQYF. The CDR3 DNA reads TGTGCCAGTAGTCCCGACAGGGGGCTCAGGGAGACCCAGTACTTC.

The chain has TRBV29-1 and TRBJ1-2; no reliable D call. The CDR3 runs to 13 residues. The germline V and J ends were trimmed by 3 bases and 8 bases, with 16 bases remaining between them. Germline CDR1 reads SQVTM; CDR2 reads ANQGSEA. The DNA for the CDR3 is TGCAGCGTTGAGGCACGAGGGAGTCGGGGCTACACCTTC. It is translated as CSVEARGSRGYTF. The whole variable domain, filled in from reference TRBV29-1 and TRBJ1-2, reads SAVISQKPSRDICQRGTSLTIQCQVDSQVTMMFWYRQQPGQSLTLIATANQGSEATYESGFVIDKFPISRPNLTFSTLTVSNMSPEDSSIYLCSVEARGSRGYTFGSGTRLTVV.

The chain joins TRBV13 to TRBJ2-7; D remains ambiguous. This CDR3 contains 13 residues. Germline-derived CDR1 and CDR2 are PRHDT and FYEKMQ (reference sequence). The V end lost 3 bases, the J end lost 0 bases, and 6 bases lay between the germline ends. The CDR3: CASSFGRSYEQYF. CDR3 DNA sequence: TGTGCCAGCAGCTTTGGGCGCTCCTACGAGCAGTACTTC.

V and J are TRBV28 and TRBJ2-7, with 8 positions matching TRBD1. The CDR3 consists of 13 residues. Trimming at V came to 8 bases and at J to 2 bases, leaving 5 bases not matched to a gene. Germline V gives CDR1 MDHEN, CDR2 SYDVKM. CDR3 region: CASGTGGPYEQYF. CDR3 bases: TGTGCCAGCGGGACAGGAGGTCCCTACGAGCAGTACTTC.

In regard to this clone: An end of the junction differs from the germline gene, which may be a read error. This chain joins TRBV7-2 and TRBJ2-2; D might be TRBD1 (6 bases). Germline lookup yields CDR1 SGHTA and CDR2 FQGNSA. There are 15 residues in the CDR3. Here the CDR3 DNA reads TGTGCCAGCAACTTAGGGCAGGGGCATGGCGGGGAGCTGTTTTTT. It codes for CASNLGQGHGGELFF. The full variable domain, completed using reference TRBV7-2 and TRBJ2-2, is GAGVSQSPSNKVTEKGKDVELRCDPISGHTALYWYRQSLGQGLEFLIYFQGNSAPDKSGLPSDRFSAERTGGSVSTLTIQRTQQEDSAVYLCASNLGQGHGGELFFGEGSRLTVL.

The chain employs TRBV7-6 and TRBJ1-5, with TRBD1 matching 10 bases. The CDR3 has 15 amino acids. Germline lookup yields CDR1 SGHVS and CDR2 FNYEAQ. The J segment lost 6 bases and the V segment lost 4 bases, leaving 6 bases of the junction unmatched. The CDR3 DNA sequence: TGTGCCAGCAGCTATGGGACAGGGGCTGGTCAGCCCCAGCATTTT. This sequence encodes CASSYGTGAGQPQHF.

V and J are TRBV5-1 and TRBJ2-7; D perhaps matches TRBD1 (7 bases). Trimming shortened V by 5 bases and J by 3 bases, and 21 bases separated the two germline ends. CDR3 length: 16 amino acids. Germline values: CDR1 SGHRS, CDR2 YFSETQ. CDR3 in DNA: TGCGCCAGCAGTGGGGCGGGACAGATGTACAGCTACGAGCAGTACTTC. This translates into CASSGAGQMYSYEQYF.

The gene calls are TRBV6-2 or TRBV6-3 and TRBJ1-1; possible D gene TRBD1, 5 bases. Per germline, CDR1 MNHEY and CDR2 SVGEGT. V was pared by 4 bases and J by 6 bases, with 12 bases between. This CDR3 comprises 13 residues. This chain's CDR3 is CASSSPRGAEAFF. The CDR3 DNA follows: TGTGCCAGCAGTTCCCCCCGGGGGGCTGAAGCTTTCTTT.

The V and J genes are TRBV7-9 and TRBJ1-2; D is undetermined. The CDR3 totals 14 residues. Germline V lookup: CDR1 SEHNR, CDR2 FQNEAQ (reference sequence). V dropped 3 bases and J dropped 1 base, with 9 bases sitting between them. CDR3 bases: TGTGCCAGCAGCTTCTTAGCTTTTAACTATGGCTACACCTTC. Its protein product is CASSFLAFNYGYTF.

The V gene is TRBV5-5, the J gene TRBJ2-3; TRBD2 matches at 8 bases. CDR1 is SGHKS and CDR2 is YYEKEE in the germline V gene (reference sequence). With V trimmed by 2 bases and J by 1 base, 12 bases remained unmatched. CDR3 length equals 18 residues. The DNA of the CDR3 is TGTGCCAGCAGCTTACGGGCTAGCGGGCCGAGGGGCACAGATACGCAGTATTTT. This encodes CASSLRASGPRGTDTQYF.

This clone was detected only once. The chain joins TRBV7-9 to TRBJ2-7, with 13 bases aligning to TRBD2. Germline V lookup: CDR1 SEHNR, CDR2 FQNEAQ (reference sequence). There are 15 residues in the CDR3. The trim removed 5 bases at V and 4 bases at J, leaving 5 bases unmatched. As DNA, the CDR3 is TGTGCCAGCAGCCTCTGGACTAGCGGGAGATACGAGCAGTACTTC. Translated: CASSLWTSGRYEQYF.